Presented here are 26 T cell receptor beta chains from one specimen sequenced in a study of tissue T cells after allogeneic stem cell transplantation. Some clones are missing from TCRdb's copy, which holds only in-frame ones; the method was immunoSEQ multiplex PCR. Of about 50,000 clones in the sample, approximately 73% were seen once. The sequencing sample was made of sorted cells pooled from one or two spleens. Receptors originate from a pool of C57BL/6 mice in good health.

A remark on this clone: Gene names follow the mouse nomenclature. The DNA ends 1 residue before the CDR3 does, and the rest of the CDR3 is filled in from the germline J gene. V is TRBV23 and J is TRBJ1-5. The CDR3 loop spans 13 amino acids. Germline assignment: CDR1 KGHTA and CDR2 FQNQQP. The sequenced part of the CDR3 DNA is TGCTCCAGCAGTCCGATTAACAACCAGGCTCCGCTT. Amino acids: CSSSPINNQAPL. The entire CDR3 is CSSSPINNQAPLF.

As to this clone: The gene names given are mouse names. The CDR3 bases that were read are TGTGCCAGCAGTGATGTCTGGGGGACTAGTGCAGAAACGCTGTAT. It encodes CASSDVWGTSAETLY. The whole CDR3 is CASSDVWGTSAETLYF. The chain joins TRBV13-1 to TRBJ2-3, with 7 bases that match TRBD2. Read coverage stops 1 residue before the CDR3 terminus; the germline J gene supplies the remainder. Trimming cost V 0 bases and J 0 bases; bases outside gene matches: 4. The CDR3 is 16 residues long. Germline V gene sequence: CDR1 NSHNY, CDR2 SYGAGN.

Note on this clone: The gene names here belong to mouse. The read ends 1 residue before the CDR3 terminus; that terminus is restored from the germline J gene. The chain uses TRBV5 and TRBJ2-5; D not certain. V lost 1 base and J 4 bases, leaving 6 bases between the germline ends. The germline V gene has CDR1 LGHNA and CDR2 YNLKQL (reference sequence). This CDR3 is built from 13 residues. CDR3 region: CASSQANKDTQYF. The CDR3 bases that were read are TGTGCCAGCAGCCAAGCGAACAAAGACACCCAGTAC.

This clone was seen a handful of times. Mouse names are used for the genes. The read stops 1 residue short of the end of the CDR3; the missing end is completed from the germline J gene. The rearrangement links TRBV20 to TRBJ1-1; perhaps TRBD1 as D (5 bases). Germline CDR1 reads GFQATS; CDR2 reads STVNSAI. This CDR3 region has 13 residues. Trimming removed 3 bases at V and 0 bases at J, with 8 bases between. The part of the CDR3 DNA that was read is TGTGGTGCTAGTTGGGGGGCAAACACAGAAGTCTTC. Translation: CGASWGANTEVF. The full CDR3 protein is CGASWGANTEVFF. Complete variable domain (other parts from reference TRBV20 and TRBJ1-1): GALVYQYPRRTICKSGTSMRMECQAVGFQATSVAWYRQSPQKTFELIALSTVNSAIKYEQNFTQEKFPISHPNLSFSSMTVLNAYLEDRGLYLCGASWGANTEVFFGKGTRLTVV.

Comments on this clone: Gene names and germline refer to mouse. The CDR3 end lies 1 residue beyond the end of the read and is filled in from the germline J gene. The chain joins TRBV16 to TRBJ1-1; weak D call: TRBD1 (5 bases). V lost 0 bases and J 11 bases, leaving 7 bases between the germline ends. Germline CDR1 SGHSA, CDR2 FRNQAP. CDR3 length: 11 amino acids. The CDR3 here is CASSLDRDVFF. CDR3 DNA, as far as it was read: TGTGCAAGCAGCTTAGACAGGGACGTCTTC.

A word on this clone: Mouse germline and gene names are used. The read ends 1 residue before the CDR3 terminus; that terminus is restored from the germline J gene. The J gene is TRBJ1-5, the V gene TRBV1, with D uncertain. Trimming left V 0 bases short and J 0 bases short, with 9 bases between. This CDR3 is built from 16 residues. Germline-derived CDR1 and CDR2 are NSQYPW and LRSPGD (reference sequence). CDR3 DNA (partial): TGCACCTGCAGTGCAGAGAGGGCGTATAACAACCAGGCTCCGCTT. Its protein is CTCSAERAYNNQAPL. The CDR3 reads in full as CTCSAERAYNNQAPLF.

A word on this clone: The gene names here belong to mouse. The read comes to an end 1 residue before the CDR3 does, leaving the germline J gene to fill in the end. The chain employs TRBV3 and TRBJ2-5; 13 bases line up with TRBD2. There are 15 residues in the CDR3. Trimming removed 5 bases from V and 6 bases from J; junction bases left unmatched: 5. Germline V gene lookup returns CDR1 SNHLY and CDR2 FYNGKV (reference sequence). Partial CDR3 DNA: TGTGCCAGCAGCCTGGACTGGGGGGGCGGGGACACCCAGTAC. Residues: CASSLDWGGGDTQY. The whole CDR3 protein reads CASSLDWGGGDTQYF.

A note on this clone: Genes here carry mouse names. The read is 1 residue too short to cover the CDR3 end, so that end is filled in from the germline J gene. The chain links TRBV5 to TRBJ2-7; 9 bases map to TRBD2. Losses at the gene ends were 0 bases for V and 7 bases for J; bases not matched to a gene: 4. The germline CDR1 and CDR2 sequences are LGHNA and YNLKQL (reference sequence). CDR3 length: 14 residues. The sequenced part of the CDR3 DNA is TGTGCCAGCAGCCAAGAAAACTGGGGGGACGAACAGTAC. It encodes CASSQENWGDEQY. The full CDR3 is CASSQENWGDEQYF.

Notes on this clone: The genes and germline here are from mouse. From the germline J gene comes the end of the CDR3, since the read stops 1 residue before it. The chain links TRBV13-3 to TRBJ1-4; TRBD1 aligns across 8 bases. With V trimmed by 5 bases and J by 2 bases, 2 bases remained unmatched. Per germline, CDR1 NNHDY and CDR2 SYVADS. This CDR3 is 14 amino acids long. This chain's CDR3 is CASSRQGSNERLFF. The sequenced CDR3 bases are TGTGCCAGCAGCAGACAGGGGTCCAACGAAAGATTATTT.

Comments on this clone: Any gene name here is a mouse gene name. The covered CDR3 bases are TGTGCCAGCGGTGAGAACAGGTATGAACAGTAC. Its protein is CASGENRYEQY. The entire CDR3 sequence reads CASGENRYEQYF. V is TRBV13-2 and J is TRBJ2-7; possible D gene TRBD1, 5 bases. The CDR3 end falls 1 residue outside the read, so it is completed with the germline J gene. The CDR3 consists of 12 residues. V dropped 2 bases and J dropped 4 bases, with 7 bases sitting between them. In germline, CDR1 is NNHNN, CDR2 SYGAGS (reference sequence).

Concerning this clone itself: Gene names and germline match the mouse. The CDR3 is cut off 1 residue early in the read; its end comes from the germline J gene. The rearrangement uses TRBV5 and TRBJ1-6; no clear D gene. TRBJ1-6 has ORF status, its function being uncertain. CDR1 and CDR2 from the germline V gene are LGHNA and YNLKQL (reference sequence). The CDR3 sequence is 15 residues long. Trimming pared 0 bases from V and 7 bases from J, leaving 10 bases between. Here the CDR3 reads CASSQDWAGNSPLYF. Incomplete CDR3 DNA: TGTGCCAGCAGCCAAGATTGGGCGGGGAATTCGCCCCTCTAC.

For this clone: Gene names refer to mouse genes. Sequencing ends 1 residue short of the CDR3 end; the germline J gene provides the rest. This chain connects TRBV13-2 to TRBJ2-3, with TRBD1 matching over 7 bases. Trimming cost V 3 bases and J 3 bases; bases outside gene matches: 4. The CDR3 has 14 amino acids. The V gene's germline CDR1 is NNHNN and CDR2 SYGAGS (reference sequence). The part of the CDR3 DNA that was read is TGTGCCAGCGGTGCGACAGGGATGGCAGAAACGCTGTAT. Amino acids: CASGATGMAETLY. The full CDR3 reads CASGATGMAETLYF.

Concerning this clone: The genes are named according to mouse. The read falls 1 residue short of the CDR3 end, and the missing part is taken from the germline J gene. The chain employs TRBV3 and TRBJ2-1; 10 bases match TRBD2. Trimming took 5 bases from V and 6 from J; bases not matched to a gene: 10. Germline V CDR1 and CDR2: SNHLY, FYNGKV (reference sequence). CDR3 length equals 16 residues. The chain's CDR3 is CASSLGWGGAGAEQFF. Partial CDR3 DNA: TGTGCCAGCAGCCTGGGCTGGGGGGGCGCAGGTGCTGAGCAGTTC. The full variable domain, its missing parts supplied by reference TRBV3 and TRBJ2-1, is GPKVLQIPSHQIIDMGQMVTLNCDPVSNHLYFYWYKQILGQQMEFLVNFYNGKVMEKSKLFKDQFSVERPDGSYFTLKIQPTALEDSAVYFCASSLGWGGAGAEQFFGPGTRLTVL.

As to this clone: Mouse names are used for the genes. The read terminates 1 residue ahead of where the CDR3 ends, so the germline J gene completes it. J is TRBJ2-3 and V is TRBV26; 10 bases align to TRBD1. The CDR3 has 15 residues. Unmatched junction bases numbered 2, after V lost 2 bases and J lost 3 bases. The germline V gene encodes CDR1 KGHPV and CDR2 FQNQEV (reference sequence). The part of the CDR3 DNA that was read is TGTGCCAGCAGTCTGGAGGGACAGGGGGCAGAAACGCTGTAT. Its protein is CASSLEGQGAETLY. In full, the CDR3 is CASSLEGQGAETLYF.

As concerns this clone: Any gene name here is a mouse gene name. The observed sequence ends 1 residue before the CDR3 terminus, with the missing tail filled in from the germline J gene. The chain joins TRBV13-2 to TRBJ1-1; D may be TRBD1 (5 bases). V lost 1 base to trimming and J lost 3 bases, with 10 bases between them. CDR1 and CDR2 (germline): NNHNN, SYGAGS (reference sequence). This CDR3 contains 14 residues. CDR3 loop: CASGDSGQYTEVFF. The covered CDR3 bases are TGTGCCAGCGGTGATTCGGGGCAGTACACAGAAGTCTTC.

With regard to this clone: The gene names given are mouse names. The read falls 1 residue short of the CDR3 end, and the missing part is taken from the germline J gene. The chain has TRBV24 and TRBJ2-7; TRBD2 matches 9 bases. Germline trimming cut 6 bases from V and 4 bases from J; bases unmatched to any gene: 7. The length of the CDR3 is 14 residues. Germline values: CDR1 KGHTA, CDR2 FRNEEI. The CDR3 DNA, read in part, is TGTGCCAGCAGCCCAGAGACTGGGGGTTATGAACAGTAC. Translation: CASSPETGGYEQY. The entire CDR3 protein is CASSPETGGYEQYF.

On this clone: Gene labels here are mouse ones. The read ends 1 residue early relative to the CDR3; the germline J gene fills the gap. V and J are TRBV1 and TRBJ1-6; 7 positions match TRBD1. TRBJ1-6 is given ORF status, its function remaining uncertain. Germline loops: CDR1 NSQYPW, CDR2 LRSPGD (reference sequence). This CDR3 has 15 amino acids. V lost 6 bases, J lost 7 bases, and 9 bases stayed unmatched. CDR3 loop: CTCSSLPGQNSPLYF. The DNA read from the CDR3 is TGCACCTGCAGCTCACTTCCGGGACAGAATTCGCCCCTCTAC.

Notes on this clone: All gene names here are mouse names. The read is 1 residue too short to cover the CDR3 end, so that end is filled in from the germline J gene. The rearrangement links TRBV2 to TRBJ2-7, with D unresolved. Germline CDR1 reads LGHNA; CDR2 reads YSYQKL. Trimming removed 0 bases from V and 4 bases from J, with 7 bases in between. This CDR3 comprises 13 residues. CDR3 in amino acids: CASSQDPQYEQYF. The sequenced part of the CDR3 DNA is TGTGCCAGCAGCCAAGATCCACAGTATGAACAGTAC.

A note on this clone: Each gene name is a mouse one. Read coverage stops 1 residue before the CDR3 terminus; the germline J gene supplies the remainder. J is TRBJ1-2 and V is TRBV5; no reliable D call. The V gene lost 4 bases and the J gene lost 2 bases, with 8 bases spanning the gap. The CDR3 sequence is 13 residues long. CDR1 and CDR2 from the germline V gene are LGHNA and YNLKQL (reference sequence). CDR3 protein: CASSPTPNSDYTF. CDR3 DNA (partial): TGTGCCAGCAGCCCAACACCTAACTCCGACTACACC.

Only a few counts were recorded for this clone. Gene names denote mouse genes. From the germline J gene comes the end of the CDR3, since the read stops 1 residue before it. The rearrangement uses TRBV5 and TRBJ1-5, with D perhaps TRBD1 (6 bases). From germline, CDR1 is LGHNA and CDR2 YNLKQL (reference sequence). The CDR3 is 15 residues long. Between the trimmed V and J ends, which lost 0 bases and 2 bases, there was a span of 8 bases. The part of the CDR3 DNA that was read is TGTGCCAGCAGCCAAGACGGGACATACAACCAGGCTCCGCTT. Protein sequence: CASSQDGTYNQAPL. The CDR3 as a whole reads CASSQDGTYNQAPLF.

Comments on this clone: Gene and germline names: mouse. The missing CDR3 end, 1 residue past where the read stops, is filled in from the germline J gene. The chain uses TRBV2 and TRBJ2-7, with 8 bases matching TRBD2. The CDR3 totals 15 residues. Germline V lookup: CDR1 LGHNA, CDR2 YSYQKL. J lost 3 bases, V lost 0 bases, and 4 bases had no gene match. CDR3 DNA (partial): TGTGCCAGCAGCCAAGATGGGGGACTGGTCTATGAACAGTAC. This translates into CASSQDGGLVYEQY. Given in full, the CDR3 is CASSQDGGLVYEQYF.

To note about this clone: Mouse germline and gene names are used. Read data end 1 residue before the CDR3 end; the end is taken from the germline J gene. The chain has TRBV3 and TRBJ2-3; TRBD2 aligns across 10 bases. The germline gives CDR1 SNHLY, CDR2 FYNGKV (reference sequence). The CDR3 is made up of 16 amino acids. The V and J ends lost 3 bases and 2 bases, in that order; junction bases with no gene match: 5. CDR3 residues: CASSFDWGAPAETLYF. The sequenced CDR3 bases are TGTGCCAGCAGCTTCGACTGGGGGGCTCCTGCAGAAACGCTGTAT.

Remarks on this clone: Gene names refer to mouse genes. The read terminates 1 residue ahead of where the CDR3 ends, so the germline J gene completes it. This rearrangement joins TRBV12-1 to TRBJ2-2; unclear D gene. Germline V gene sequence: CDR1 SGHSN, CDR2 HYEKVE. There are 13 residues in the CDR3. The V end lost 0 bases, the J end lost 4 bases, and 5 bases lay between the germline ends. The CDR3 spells CASSLTGTGQLYF. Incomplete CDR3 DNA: TGTGCCAGCTCTCTCACGGGCACCGGGCAGCTCTAC.

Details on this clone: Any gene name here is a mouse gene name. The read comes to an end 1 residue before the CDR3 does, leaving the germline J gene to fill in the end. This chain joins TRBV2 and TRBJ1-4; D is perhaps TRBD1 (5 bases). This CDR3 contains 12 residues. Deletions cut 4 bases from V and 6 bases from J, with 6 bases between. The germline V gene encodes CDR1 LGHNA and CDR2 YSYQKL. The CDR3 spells CASSRGDERLFF. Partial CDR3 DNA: TGTGCCAGCAGCCGGGGCGACGAAAGATTATTT.

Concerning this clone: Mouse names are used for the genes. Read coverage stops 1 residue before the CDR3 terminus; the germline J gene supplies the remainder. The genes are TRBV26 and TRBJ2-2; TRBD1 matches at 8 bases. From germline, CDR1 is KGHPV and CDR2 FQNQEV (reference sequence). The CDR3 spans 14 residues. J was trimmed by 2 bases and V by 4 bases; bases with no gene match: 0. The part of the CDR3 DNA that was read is TGTGCCAGCAGTCGGACAGGGAACACCGGGCAGCTCTAC. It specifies CASSRTGNTGQLY. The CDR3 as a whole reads CASSRTGNTGQLYF.

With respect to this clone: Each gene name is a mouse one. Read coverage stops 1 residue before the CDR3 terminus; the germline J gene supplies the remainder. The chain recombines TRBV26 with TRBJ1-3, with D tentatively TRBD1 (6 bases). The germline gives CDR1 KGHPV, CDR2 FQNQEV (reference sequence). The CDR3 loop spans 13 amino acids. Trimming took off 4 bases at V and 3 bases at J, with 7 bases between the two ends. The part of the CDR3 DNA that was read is TGTGCCAGCAGTCAGACAGGTGGAAATACGCTCTAT. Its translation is CASSQTGGNTLY. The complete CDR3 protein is CASSQTGGNTLYF.